The 25 T cell receptor beta chains given below trace back to one sample, sequenced in a study of T cells after yellow fever vaccination. MiXCR was run by TCRdb on the 5' RACE reads, yielding one entry per CDR3 protein. This table holds around 610,000 distinct CDR3 sequences, approximately 13% found once. The sample consisted of PBMCs, taken on the day of the yellow fever booster vaccination. The receptors originated from a young man who received the YFV17D yellow fever vaccine.

There are a few counts of this clonotype. The CDR3 spells CASSASEGGTGEQYF. The CDR3, as DNA: TGTGCCAGCAGCGCCTCAGAAGGGGGGACTGGCGAGCAGTACTTC. This rearrangement joins TRBV25-1 to TRBJ2-7; D may match TRBD1 or TRBD2 (6 bases each). The germline CDR1 and CDR2 sequences are MGHDK and SYGVNS. V dropped 6 bases and J dropped 6 bases, with 21 bases sitting between them. The CDR3 contains 15 residues.

This clonotype was observed many times. The rearrangement joins TRBV20-1 to TRBJ2-1, with a possible D match to TRBD1 (5 bases). V lost 6 bases to trimming and J lost 4 bases, with 7 bases between them. Germline V lookup: CDR1 DFQATT, CDR2 SNEGSKA (reference sequence). This CDR3 is built from 11 residues. The CDR3 protein is CSARQYNEQFF. CDR3 DNA: TGCAGTGCACGACAGTACAATGAGCAGTTCTTC.

This clonotype has ten or more counts. This chain joins TRBV6-5 and TRBJ2-4; tentative D call: TRBD1 (5 bases). The CDR3 extends over 11 amino acids. CDR1 and CDR2 from the germline V gene are MNHEY and SVGAGI. V dropped 5 bases and J dropped 9 bases, with 8 bases sitting between them. CDR3 nucleotide sequence: TGTGCCAGCAGTCAGGGTGGCATTCAGTACTTC. Protein sequence: CASSQGGIQYF.

The chain has TRBV12-3 or TRBV12-4 and TRBJ2-7, with TRBD1 matching 7 bases. Trimming took 5 bases from V and 2 from J; bases not matched to a gene: 6. CDR3 length: 14 residues. Here the CDR3 DNA reads TGTGCCAGCAGTACCCGACAGGGCCCCTACGAGCAGTACTTC. This sequence encodes CASSTRQGPYEQYF.

The rearrangement links TRBV5-1 to TRBJ2-3; a weak D match, TRBD1 (5 bases). The germline CDR1 and CDR2 sequences are SGHRS and YFSETQ. Trimming took 1 base from V and 5 from J, leaving 14 bases between them. The CDR3 spans 15 residues. The CDR3 DNA follows: TGCGCCAGCAGCTTGTTCGCCAGGGATGGAGATACGCAGTATTTT. Its translation: CASSLFARDGDTQYF.

This clonotype was detected only a few times. The chain carries TRBV7-9 and TRBJ2-3, with TRBD2 identical over 7 bases. V was pared by 5 bases and J by 5 bases, with 16 bases of the junction left unmatched. This CDR3 has 17 amino acids. From germline, CDR1 is SEHNR and CDR2 FQNEAQ (reference sequence). CDR3 DNA sequence: TGTGCCAGCAGCGCCATAGCGGGTGCCCCCGGTATAGATACGCAGTATTTT. This codes for CASSAIAGAPGIDTQYF.

In this sample, this clonotype turned up a few times. The gene calls are TRBV20-1 and TRBJ1-2; D is unresolved. V lost 1 base to trimming and J lost 0 bases, with 12 bases between them. Germline CDR1 is DFQATT and CDR2 is SNEGSKA (reference sequence). This CDR3 has 15 amino acids. CDR3 sequence reads: CSARGSDTANYGYTF. The CDR3 coding sequence is TGCAGTGCTAGAGGGTCGGATACCGCTAACTATGGCTACACCTTC.

This clonotype was recorded a few times. The rearrangement links TRBV12-3 or TRBV12-4 to TRBJ1-2; 9 bases match TRBD1. V shed 5 bases, J shed 7 bases, and the junction held 5 bases outside the gene matches. The CDR3 consists of 13 residues. CDR3 sequence reads: CASSLDRGFGYTF. The CDR3 bases are TGTGCCAGCAGTCTGGACAGGGGTTTTGGCTACACCTTC.

This clonotype was observed a few times. The V gene is TRBV7-2, the J gene TRBJ2-7; tentatively, D is TRBD2 (6 bases). The germline V and J ends were trimmed by 5 bases and 2 bases, with 16 bases remaining between them. Per the germline V gene, CDR1 is SGHTA and CDR2 is FQGNSA. The CDR3 runs 15 residues. In nucleotides, the CDR3 is TGTGCCAGCAGCCCCCGGGCGGGACCCCCCTACGAGCAGTACTTC. Protein sequence: CASSPRAGPPYEQYF.

The genes are TRBV6-1 and TRBJ1-6; 7 bases agree with TRBD1. The CDR3 has 14 amino acids. The ends lost 8 bases at V and 8 bases at J; junction bases unmatched: 9. Germline CDR1 and CDR2: MNHNS and SASEGT. The CDR3 bases are TGTGCCAGCGACAGGGCTAGTGGGGATTCACCCCTCCACTTT. The encoded protein is CASDRASGDSPLHF.

This chain's CDR3 is CATQGLGVGDTQYF. For the CDR3, the DNA is TGTGCCACCCAGGGACTGGGGGTTGGAGATACGCAGTATTTT. The rearrangement joins TRBV24-1 to TRBJ2-3, with a possible D match to TRBD2 (6 bases). Germline lookup yields CDR1 KGHDR and CDR2 SFDVKD. The CDR3 sequence is 14 residues long. Trimming removed 9 bases from V and 5 bases from J, with 17 bases in between.

A few counts support this clonotype. The rearrangement links TRBV19 to TRBJ2-3, with 11 bases that match TRBD1. The CDR3 is 15 amino acids. The germline V gene has CDR1 LNHDA and CDR2 SQIVND (reference sequence). V trimming: 6 bases; J trimming: 8 bases; junction bases outside the gene matches: 10. CDR3 protein: CASRLDRGLHGTQYF. The CDR3 nucleotides are TGTGCCAGTAGATTGGACAGGGGGCTGCACGGTACGCAGTATTTT.

This clonotype was observed a few times. This sequence joins TRBV15 and TRBJ2-2; D may correspond to TRBD1 or TRBD2 (5 bases each). V lost 1 base and J lost 4, with 13 bases in between. The CDR3 spans 16 residues. CDR1 is LNHNV and CDR2 is YYDKDF in the germline V gene (reference sequence). The CDR3 loop reads CATSRVILRGTGELFF. The DNA for the CDR3 is TGTGCCACCAGCAGAGTCATTTTGAGGGGCACCGGGGAGCTGTTTTTT. Full variable domain (rest looked up from reference TRBV15 and TRBJ2-2): DAMVIQNPRYQVTQFGKPVTLSCSQTLNHNVMYWYQQKSSQAPKLLFHYYDKDFNNEADTPDNFQSRRPNTSFCFLDIRSPGLGDTAMYLCATSRVILRGTGELFFGEGSRLTVL.

The J gene is TRBJ2-1, the V gene TRBV20-1; no definite D call. Germline lookup yields CDR1 DFQATT and CDR2 SNEGSKA (reference sequence). This CDR3 contains 16 residues. The V gene lost 1 base and the J gene lost 0 bases, with 13 bases spanning the gap. The CDR3 is CSARASGPSSYNEQFF. Here the CDR3 DNA reads TGCAGTGCTAGAGCCTCGGGTCCGAGCTCCTACAATGAGCAGTTCTTC.

In its sample, this clonotype was seen a few times. This chain joins TRBV6-1 and TRBJ2-1; TRBD2 agrees at 13 bases. Germline V gene data show CDR1 as MNHNS and CDR2 as SASEGT. Trimming at V came to 7 bases and at J to 7 bases, leaving 4 bases not matched to a gene. This CDR3 has 14 amino acids. The CDR3 coding sequence is TGTGCCAGCAACCCGGGACTAGCGGGAAATGAGCAGTTCTTC. Translated, it gives CASNPGLAGNEQFF.

This chain joins TRBV27 and TRBJ2-2, with D uncertain. This CDR3 is built from 14 residues. The V gene lost 10 bases and the J gene lost 3 bases, with 15 bases spanning the gap. Germline CDR1 reads MNHEY; CDR2 reads SMNVEV (reference sequence). CDR3 in amino acids: CATRYRSYTGELFF. The CDR3 nucleotides are TGTGCCACAAGGTATAGGAGTTACACCGGGGAGCTGTTTTTT.

The table lists this clonotype with many counts. The gene calls are TRBV23-1 and TRBJ2-1; TRBD1 aligns across 11 bases. TRBV23-1 is an ORF for which the function is uncertain. The CDR3 extends over 18 amino acids. The V gene end was trimmed by 4 bases and the J gene end by 8 bases; junction bases not matched to a gene: 16. The CDR3 spells CASSPPPRGQGDGDEQFF. CDR3 bases: TGCGCCAGCAGTCCTCCGCCCCGGGGACAGGGGGATGGCGATGAGCAGTTCTTC.

This clonotype turned up a few times. The chain carries TRBV5-1 and TRBJ2-1; 10 bases match TRBD2. Germline trimming cut 1 base from V and 6 bases from J; bases unmatched to any gene: 4. CDR3 length: 15 residues. CDR1 and CDR2 (germline): SGHRS, YFSETQ. DNA for the CDR3: TGCGCCAGCAGCTTGAAACTAGCGGGATTCAATGAGCAGTTCTTC. Translation: CASSLKLAGFNEQFF.

This clonotype was counted between two and nine times. The chain carries TRBV6-6 and TRBJ2-1; 7 nucleotides agree with TRBD2. V shed 7 bases and J 9 bases; nucleotides not matched to a gene: 3. This CDR3 contains 11 residues. Germline V gives CDR1 MNHNY, CDR2 SVGAGI (reference sequence). CDR3: CASNGGIEQFF. CDR3 coding DNA: TGTGCCAGCAACGGGGGGATTGAGCAGTTCTTC.

Concerning this clonotype itself: Since a much larger clone is just one base distant, this may be a read error. This rearrangement joins TRBV7-8 to TRBJ2-5; D ambiguous. V was trimmed by 5 bases and J by 4 bases, leaving 17 bases between them. The CDR3 runs to 15 residues. Germline V CDR1 and CDR2: SGHVS, FQNEAQ. The CDR3 spells CASSPTISATETQYF. The CDR3 DNA sequence: TGTGCCAGCAGCCCAACTATTTCGGCTACAGAGACCCAGTACTTC. The full variable domain, its missing parts supplied by reference TRBV7-8 and TRBJ2-5, is GAGVSQSPRYKVAKRGQDVALRCDPISGHVSLFWYQQALGQGPEFLTYFQNEAQLDKSGLPSDRFFAERPEGSVSTLKIQRTQQEDSAVYLCASSPTISATETQYFGPGTRLLVL.

Only a few counts were recorded for this clonotype. The rearrangement joins TRBV7-9 to TRBJ1-3; D gene uncertain. V lost 2 bases and J 3 bases, leaving 11 bases between the germline ends. The CDR3 is 15 amino acids. Per the germline V gene, CDR1 is SEHNR and CDR2 is FQNEAQ (reference sequence). The CDR3 region has the DNA TGTGCCAGCAGCTTACTAAAGGGTTATGGAAACACCATATATTTT. As protein: CASSLLKGYGNTIYF.

V and J are TRBV9 and TRBJ2-1; maybe TRBD1 (5 bases). This CDR3 comprises 17 residues. The V end lost 0 bases, the J end lost 10 bases, and 23 bases lay between the germline ends. Germline V gene sequence: CDR1 SGDLS, CDR2 YYNGEE. The CDR3 DNA sequence: TGTGCCAGCAGCGTAGTGGGGCAGGGCCTTATTTGGGGAGAGCAGTTCTTC. Residues: CASSVVGQGLIWGEQFF.

This clonotype has a handful of counts. The rearrangement joins TRBV28 to TRBJ2-1; D gene unclear. The CDR3 totals 13 residues. Germline loops: CDR1 MDHEN, CDR2 SYDVKM. The V end lost 2 bases, the J end lost 3 bases, and 5 bases lay between the germline ends. The DNA of the CDR3 is TGTGCCAGCAGTTTAGACGACTACAATGAGCAGTTCTTC. Translated, it gives CASSLDDYNEQFF.

The V and J genes are TRBV19 and TRBJ1-5; D is possibly TRBD1 (6 bases). Germline V gene data show CDR1 as LNHDA and CDR2 as SQIVND (reference sequence). This CDR3 region has 14 residues. Trimming took 5 bases from V and 5 from J, leaving 13 bases between them. CDR3 DNA sequence: TGTGCCAGTAGTTTTCAGGGGACGTATCAGCCCCAGCATTTT. As protein: CASSFQGTYQPQHF.

The V and J genes are TRBV20-1 and TRBJ2-3; the D is unclear. Germline V gives CDR1 DFQATT, CDR2 SNEGSKA (reference sequence). Trimming removed 4 bases at V and 0 bases at J, with 8 bases between. The CDR3 is 13 amino acids. In nucleotides, the CDR3 is TGCAGTGCTACCGCAACTAGCACAGATACGCAGTATTTT. Its protein is CSATATSTDTQYF.